This T cell receptor (beta chain) was profiled in a study of T-cell memory formation after mild COVID-19. With constant-segment primers, 5'RACE yielded cDNA libraries of TCR alpha and TCR beta that carried sample barcodes and UMIs. TCRdb ran MiXCR on the 5' RACE reads and lists one entry per CDR3 protein. This sample yields tens of thousands of distinct CDR3 sequences, of which 9.5% to 15% are seen a single time; approximately 41% belongs to the top ten. This CDR3 is built from 13 residues. With 5 bases removed from V and 1 base from J, the gap between germline ends came to 8 bases. Germline CDR1 is SGHVS and CDR2 is FNYEAQ.

Sequenced input: PBMCs or a T cell subset sorted from them (not recorded which). This chain connects TRBV7-6 to TRBJ1-1, with D possibly matching TRBD1 (5 bases). The TCR comes from a young man who had mild COVID-19 (a few samples of this study predate the infection). Cell type and time point are not known. The chain's CDR3 is CASSEGANTEAFF. The CDR3 DNA reads as TGTGCCAGCAGCGAAGGGGCGAACACTGAAGCTTTCTTT.